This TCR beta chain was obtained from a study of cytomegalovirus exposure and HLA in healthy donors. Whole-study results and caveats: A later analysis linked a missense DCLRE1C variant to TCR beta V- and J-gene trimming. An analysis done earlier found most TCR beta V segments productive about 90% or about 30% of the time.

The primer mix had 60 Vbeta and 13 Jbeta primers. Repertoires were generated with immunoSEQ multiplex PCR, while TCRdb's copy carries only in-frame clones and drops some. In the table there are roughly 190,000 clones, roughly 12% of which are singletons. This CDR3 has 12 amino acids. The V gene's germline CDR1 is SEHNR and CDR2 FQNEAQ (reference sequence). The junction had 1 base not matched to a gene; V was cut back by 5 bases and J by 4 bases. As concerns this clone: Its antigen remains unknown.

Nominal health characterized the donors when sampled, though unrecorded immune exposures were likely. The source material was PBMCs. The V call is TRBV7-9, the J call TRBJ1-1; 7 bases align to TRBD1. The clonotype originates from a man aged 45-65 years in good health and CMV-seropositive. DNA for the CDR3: TGTGCCAGCAGCCACAGGGGCACTGAAGCTTTCTTT. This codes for CASSHRGTEAFF.